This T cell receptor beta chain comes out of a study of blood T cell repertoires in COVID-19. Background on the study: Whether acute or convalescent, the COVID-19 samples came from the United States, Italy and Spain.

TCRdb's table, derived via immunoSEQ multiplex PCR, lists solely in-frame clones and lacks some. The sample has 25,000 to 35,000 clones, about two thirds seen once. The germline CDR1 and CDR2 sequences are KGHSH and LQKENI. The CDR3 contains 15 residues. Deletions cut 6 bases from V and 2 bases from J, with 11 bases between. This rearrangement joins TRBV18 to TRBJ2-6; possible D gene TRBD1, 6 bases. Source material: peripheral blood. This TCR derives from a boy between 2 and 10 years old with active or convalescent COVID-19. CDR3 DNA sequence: TGTGCCAGCTCGGGGAACAGGGCTGGGGCCAACGTCCTGACTTTC. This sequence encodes CASSGNRAGANVLTF.